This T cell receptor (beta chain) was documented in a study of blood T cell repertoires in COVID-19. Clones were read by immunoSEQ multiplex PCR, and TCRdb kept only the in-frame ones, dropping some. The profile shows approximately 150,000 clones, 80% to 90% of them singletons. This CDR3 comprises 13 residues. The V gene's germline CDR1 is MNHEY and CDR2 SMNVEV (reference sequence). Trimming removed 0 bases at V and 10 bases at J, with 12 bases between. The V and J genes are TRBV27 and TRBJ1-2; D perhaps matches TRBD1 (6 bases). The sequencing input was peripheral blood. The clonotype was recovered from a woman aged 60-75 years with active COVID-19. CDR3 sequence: CASSLSTGTNYTF. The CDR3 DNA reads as TGTGCCAGCAGTTTATCAACAGGGACGAACTACACCTTC.